The 24 T cell receptor beta chains below all came from one sample that was sequenced in a study of blood T cell repertoires in COVID-19. Libraries were prepared by immunoSEQ multiplex PCR; TCRdb keeps only in-frame clonotypes and omits some of them. The sample carries under 250,000 clones, approximately 90% recorded once. Specimen: peripheral blood. The receptor source for this set is a man in his 60s with COVID-19, enrolled during active disease.

This rearrangement joins TRBV5-6 to TRBJ2-1; D is unclear. The germline CDR1 and CDR2 sequences are SGHDT and YYEEEE. V lost 4 bases, J lost 6 bases, and 14 bases lay in between. The CDR3 length is 14 residues. Here the CDR3 DNA reads TGTGCCAGCAGCCGCCGCGTGAGCCTCAATGAGCAGTTCTTC. Encoded protein: CASSRRVSLNEQFF.

The J gene is TRBJ2-2, the V gene TRBV18, with 10 bases fitting TRBD2. This CDR3 comprises 17 residues. V shed 0 bases, J shed 5 bases, and the junction held 6 bases outside the gene matches. The germline gives CDR1 KGHSH, CDR2 LQKENI. The CDR3 loop is CASSPPSGRAVTGELFF. The CDR3 region has the DNA TGTGCCAGCTCACCACCCAGCGGGAGGGCCGTAACCGGGGAGCTGTTTTTT.

This rearrangement joins TRBV3-1 (or the pseudogene TRBV3-2) to TRBJ2-1; D might be TRBD2 (6 bases). Germline-derived CDR1 and CDR2 are LGHDT and YNNKEL (reference sequence). V was cut by 3 bases and J by 0 bases, with 9 bases left in between. The CDR3 contains 15 residues. The CDR3 sequence is CASSHQRVSYNEQFF. The CDR3 nucleotides are TGTGCCAGCAGCCATCAGCGGGTCTCCTACAATGAGCAGTTCTTC.

As concerns this clone: The same CDR3 can be traced to other DNA sequences in this sample. The V and J genes are TRBV18 and TRBJ2-1, with D perhaps matching TRBD1 (5 bases). The CDR3 is made up of 13 amino acids. V was shortened by 2 bases and J by 7 bases, with 9 bases between the two germline ends. CDR1 is KGHSH, CDR2 LQKENI, per germline. The DNA of the CDR3 is TGTGCCAGCTCACCAACTCAGGGTAATGAGCAGTTCTTC. Translating gives CASSPTQGNEQFF.

The V call is TRBV6-5, the J call TRBJ2-2; no firm D call. The CDR3 consists of 14 residues. Germline CDR1 MNHEY, CDR2 SVGAGI. Trimming cost V 0 bases and J 7 bases, with 9 bases left between them. This CDR3 is CASSYSPLIGELFF. CDR3 coding DNA: TGTGCCAGCAGTTACTCTCCTTTAATCGGGGAGCTGTTTTTT.

The chain combines TRBV7-2 with TRBJ2-7; TRBD2 might be the D (5 bases). This CDR3 contains 13 residues. CDR1 is SGHTA, CDR2 FQGNSA, per germline. Between the trimmed V and J ends, which lost 5 bases and 5 bases, there was a span of 13 bases. The CDR3 reads CASSRLTGNEQYF. DNA for the CDR3: TGTGCCAGCAGCCGGCTCACGGGAAACGAGCAGTACTTC.

The chain employs TRBV5-1 and TRBJ2-7, with 7 bases aligning to TRBD1. The V segment lost 3 bases and the J segment 2 bases; nucleotides outside the gene matches: 8. Germline lookup yields CDR1 SGHRS and CDR2 YFSETQ. The CDR3 spans 15 residues. CDR3 sequence reads: CASSSWTGATYEQYF. The CDR3 coding sequence is TGCGCCAGCAGCTCATGGACAGGAGCTACCTACGAGCAGTACTTC.

The chain couples TRBV21-1 to TRBJ1-6; TRBD1 is the table's D call, not checked against the DNA. TRBV21-1 corresponds to a pseudogene. The CDR3 contains 17 residues. The CDR3 is CASSKLPKWTGFSPLHF. In DNA, the CDR3 is TGTGCCAGCAGCAAACTCCCTAAGTGGACAGGATTTTCACCCCTCCACTTT.

The chain couples TRBV19 to TRBJ2-5; 7 bases map to TRBD2. The V segment lost 8 bases and the J segment 2 bases; nucleotides outside the gene matches: 5. Germline CDR1 LNHDA, CDR2 SQIVND (reference sequence). This CDR3 spans 13 amino acids. The CDR3 loop is CASSRGVQETQYF. The DNA of the CDR3 is TGTGCCAGTTCCCGGGGGGTTCAAGAGACCCAGTACTTC.

The gene calls are TRBV4-2 and TRBJ2-1; D not resolved. Trimming cost V 3 bases and J 6 bases, with 9 bases left between them. The CDR3 totals 13 residues. CDR1 is LGHNA and CDR2 is YNFKEQ in the germline V gene. CDR3 coding DNA: TGTGCCAGCAGCCACAGATTTGGCAATGAGCAGTTCTTC. This sequence encodes CASSHRFGNEQFF.

This chain connects TRBV3-1 (or the pseudogene TRBV3-2) to TRBJ1-3, with 8 bases identical to TRBD1. The CDR3 runs 14 residues. V lost 5 bases, J lost 3 bases, and 3 bases stayed unmatched. The germline V gene encodes CDR1 LGHDT and CDR2 YNNKEL (reference sequence). CDR3 protein: CASSSGQGGNTIYF. The CDR3 DNA reads TGTGCCAGCAGCTCAGGACAGGGTGGAAACACCATATATTTT.

The genes are TRBV19 and TRBJ1-1, with a weak D call TRBD1 (5 bases). CDR1 is LNHDA, CDR2 SQIVND, per germline (reference sequence). V dropped 7 bases and J dropped 0 bases, with 12 bases sitting between them. There are 14 residues in the CDR3. For the CDR3, the DNA is TGTGCCAGTAACTCAGGGTCTATGAACACTGAAGCTTTCTTT. It encodes CASNSGSMNTEAFF. Filled out from reference TRBV19 and TRBJ1-1, the complete variable domain reads DGGITQSPKYLFRKEGQNVTLSCEQNLNHDAMYWYRQDPGQGLRLIYYSQIVNDFQKGDIAEGYSVSREKKESFPLTVTSAQKNPTAFYLCASNSGSMNTEAFFGQGTRLTVV.

The rearrangement uses TRBV6-5 and TRBJ1-1; 7 bases agree with TRBD1. Unmatched junction bases numbered 2, after V lost 7 bases and J lost 0 bases. Germline CDR1 and CDR2: MNHEY and SVGAGI. This CDR3 has 13 residues. This chain's CDR3 is CASTTGVNTEAFF. The CDR3 DNA reads TGTGCCAGCACTACAGGGGTGAACACTGAAGCTTTCTTT.

This chain connects TRBV12-3 or TRBV12-4 to TRBJ1-2; 10 positions match TRBD1. CDR3 length: 13 amino acids. The J segment lost 8 bases and the V segment lost 4 bases, leaving 4 bases of the junction unmatched. The CDR3, as DNA: TGTGCCAGCAGTTCGACAGGGGGCCGGGGCTACACCTTC. Its translation: CASSSTGGRGYTF.

This chain connects TRBV5-1 to TRBJ2-3; no firm D call. Per the germline V gene, CDR1 is SGHRS and CDR2 is YFSETQ. The V gene lost 4 bases and the J gene lost 3 bases, with 15 bases spanning the gap. This CDR3 has 15 amino acids. As DNA, the CDR3 is TGCGCCAGCAGCCGAAATTCAGGCTGGACAGATACGCAGTATTTT. Translating it yields CASSRNSGWTDTQYF.

The V gene is TRBV11-3, the J gene TRBJ1-3, with 9 bases fitting TRBD1. The CDR3 sequence is 17 residues long. The germline V gene encodes CDR1 SGHNT and CDR2 YENEEA. With V trimmed by 4 bases and J by 2 bases, 9 bases remained unmatched. CDR3 coding DNA: TGTGCCAGCAGCTCGGAATCGACAGGGGGTCCTGGAAACACCATATATTTT. Translating gives CASSSESTGGPGNTIYF.

The chain recombines TRBV30 with TRBJ2-4, with D perhaps matching TRBD2 (5 bases). Germline V lookup: CDR1 GTSNPN, CDR2 SVGIG (reference sequence). Trimming took 8 bases from V and 7 from J, leaving 21 bases between them. This CDR3 spans 14 amino acids. The CDR3 here is CAGSTGIWDNIQYF. The CDR3 coding sequence is TGTGCCGGTTCAACCGGGATCTGGGATAACATTCAGTACTTC.

This rearrangement joins TRBV5-6 to TRBJ2-7; TRBD2 agrees at 13 bases. V shed 5 bases, J shed 0 bases, and the junction held 8 bases outside the gene matches. The V gene's germline CDR1 is SGHDT and CDR2 YYEEEE. There are 17 residues in the CDR3. The CDR3 reads CASSLTSGRASSYEQYF. The CDR3 DNA is TGTGCCAGCAGTCTAACTAGCGGGAGGGCCAGCTCCTACGAGCAGTACTTC. Filled out from reference TRBV5-6 and TRBJ2-7, the complete variable domain reads DAGVTQSPTHLIKTRGQQVTLRCSPKSGHDTVSWYQQALGQGPQFIFQYYEEEERQRGNFPDRFSGHQFPNYSSELNVNALLLGDSALYLCASSLTSGRASSYEQYFGPGTRLTVT.

The chain links TRBV4-1 to TRBJ2-7, with D unresolved. The V gene lost 0 bases and the J gene lost 0 bases, with 9 bases spanning the gap. The CDR3 is 15 amino acids. CDR1 and CDR2 (germline): MGHRA, YSYEKL. CDR3 DNA sequence: TGCGCCAGCAGCCAAGAGGGCTTGCGCTCCTACGAGCAGTACTTC. Translation gives CASSQEGLRSYEQYF.

This sequence joins TRBV11-3 and TRBJ2-2; 9 nucleotides line up with TRBD1. The CDR3 consists of 18 residues. The ends lost 5 bases at V and 0 bases at J; junction bases unmatched: 10. The V gene's germline CDR1 is SGHNT and CDR2 YENEEA. The CDR3 protein is CASSIGTGLTANTGELFF. The CDR3 DNA sequence: TGTGCCAGCAGCATAGGGACAGGGTTAACGGCGAACACCGGGGAGCTGTTTTTT.

The chain recombines TRBV28 with TRBJ1-2; D remains ambiguous. V was trimmed by 3 bases and J by 4 bases, leaving 9 bases between them. CDR3 length: 13 amino acids. Germline loops: CDR1 MDHEN, CDR2 SYDVKM. CDR3 protein: CASSLGGFYGYTF. DNA of the CDR3: TGTGCCAGCAGTTTGGGCGGGTTCTATGGCTACACCTTC.

The DNA for the CDR3 is TGCAGCGCTCGCGGCGGCAATGGTGAAAAACTGTTTTTT. Protein product: CSARGGNGEKLFF. V usage is TRBV29-1 and J usage is TRBJ1-4; no reliable D call. Germline assignment: CDR1 SQVTM and CDR2 ANQGSEA. Trimming shortened V by 7 bases and J by 7 bases, and 16 bases separated the two germline ends. The CDR3 is 13 residues long. The full variable domain, its missing parts supplied by reference TRBV29-1 and TRBJ1-4, is SAVISQKPSRDICQRGTSLTIQCQVDSQVTMMFWYRQQPGQSLTLIATANQGSEATYESGFVIDKFPISRPNLTFSTLTVSNMSPEDSSIYLCSARGGNGEKLFFGSGTQLSVL.

The rearrangement uses TRBV5-1 and TRBJ1-1, with D perhaps TRBD1 (5 bases). The germline V gene encodes CDR1 SGHRS and CDR2 YFSETQ. This CDR3 is 13 amino acids long. With 0 bases removed from V and 8 bases from J, the gap between germline ends came to 11 bases. This CDR3 is CASSLGGVPEAFF. In DNA, the CDR3 is TGCGCCAGCAGCTTGGGGGGCGTCCCCGAAGCTTTCTTT. Complete variable domain (other parts from reference TRBV5-1 and TRBJ1-1): KAGVTQTPRYLIKTRGQQVTLSCSPISGHRSVSWYQQTPGQGLQFLFEYFSETQRNKGNFPGRFSGRQFSNSRSEMNVSTLELGDSALYLCASSLGGVPEAFFGQGTRLTVV.

The chain carries TRBV4-2 and TRBJ2-1; D might be TRBD2 (6 bases). Germline CDR1 reads LGHNA; CDR2 reads YNFKEQ. The CDR3 totals 14 residues. Trimming took off 1 base at V and 6 bases at J, with 10 bases between the two ends. Here the CDR3 reads CASSQVSSVNEQFF. The CDR3 DNA reads as TGTGCCAGCAGCCAAGTCTCTAGCGTCAATGAGCAGTTCTTC.